This TCR beta chain appears in the sequencing data of a study of technical replicates of blood from several donors. Germline lookup yields CDR1 SEHNR and CDR2 FQNEAQ (reference sequence). Trimming stripped 6 bases from V and 8 bases from J, with 19 bases between. There are 14 residues in the CDR3. Data came from immunoSEQ multiplex PCR; TCRdb stores just in-frame clones and leaves some out. Among 84,000 or so clones listed, 93% were seen once. What was sequenced was T cells isolated from PBMCs. The rearrangement joins TRBV7-9 to TRBJ1-2; no definite D call. This TCR was recovered from a human donor in good health. The CDR3 region has the DNA TGTGCCAGCAGTTACACAGAAAGTTACCTGGGCTACACCTTC. Protein: CASSYTESYLGYTF.